This record concerns one TCR beta chain sequence. This entry belongs to a study of blood T cell repertoires in COVID-19. Study as a whole: Samples taken during acute and convalescent COVID-19 were collected in the United States, Italy and Spain.

The participants were between about 18 and 89 years old and came from fewer than 25 US areas. Clinical history as reported by participants underpinned cohort assignment. The CDR3 is made up of 15 amino acids. Germline V gene sequence: CDR1 SEHNR, CDR2 FQNEAQ (reference sequence). The V end was cut by 7 bases, the J end by 1 base, with 16 bases between. Methods used by the authors: Scientists estimated how many nucleated cells there were by amplifying reference gene primers. Sequencing was performed with immunoSEQ multiplex PCR; in TCRdb, only in-frame clones are kept and a portion is missing. The V and J calls and the clone size are those of that table, but D and trimming were determined from the DNA. The sample holds some 320,000 clones, about 89% seen once.

The sequence was collected from a woman younger than 45 who had recovered from COVID-19. The V call is TRBV7-9, the J call TRBJ1-1; tentatively, D is TRBD1 (6 bases). Specimen: PBMCs or T cells enriched from blood (not recorded which). The chain's CDR3 is CASTPSQGGNTEAFF. The DNA for the CDR3 is TGTGCCAGCACCCCATCACAGGGTGGGAACACTGAAGCTTTCTTT.